The 31 T cell receptor beta chains below come from one sample, sequenced in a study of OX40 agonist ivuxolimab in advanced cancers. Sequenced by immunoSEQ multiplex PCR; TCRdb stores in-frame clones only, minus some. The sample has 70,000 or so clones; roughly 86% are singletons. Material: CD4+ or CD8+ T cells sorted from blood, obtained in a trial of the OX40 agonist ivuxolimab. These receptors were obtained from an adult with an advanced solid tumor such as melanoma, head and neck, liver or kidney cancer.

V gene TRBV6-5 combines with J gene TRBJ2-5; D unresolved. V lost 5 bases and J 5 bases, leaving 6 bases between the germline ends. Germline V gives CDR1 MNHEY, CDR2 SVGAGI. The CDR3 runs 11 residues. The CDR3 spells CASSLEETQYF. DNA of the CDR3: TGTGCCAGCAGTCTAGAGGAGACCCAGTACTTC.

The chain is built from TRBV6-1 and TRBJ1-2; D unresolved. CDR1 and CDR2 from the germline V gene are MNHNS and SASEGT. This CDR3 spans 13 amino acids. V was trimmed by 1 base and J by 3 bases, leaving 6 bases between them. The CDR3 sequence: CASSEEEYYGYTF. The CDR3 DNA is TGTGCCAGCAGTGAAGAGGAATACTATGGCTACACCTTC.

The chain combines TRBV6-5 with TRBJ1-3; unclear D gene. CDR3 length: 15 amino acids. Trimming pared 6 bases from V and 0 bases from J, leaving 12 bases between. CDR1 MNHEY and CDR2 SVGAGI come from the germline V gene. The CDR3 bases are TGTGCCAGCAGGGAAACAGCGAACTCTGGAAACACCATATATTTT. Protein: CASRETANSGNTIYF.

The chain combines TRBV19 with TRBJ2-5; D possibly corresponds to TRBD2 (5 bases). The CDR3 has 13 amino acids. V lost 3 bases and J 5 bases, leaving 10 bases between the germline ends. Per the germline V gene, CDR1 is LNHDA and CDR2 is SQIVND (reference sequence). The DNA for the CDR3 is TGTGCCAGTAGTATGGGTAGGGAGGAGACCCAGTACTTC. Translated, it gives CASSMGREETQYF.

This clone was counted a few times. In DNA form, the CDR3 reads TGTGCCAGCAGTGGTAGTAGCGGGAGAGGCAATGAGCAGTTCTTC. Translation: CASSGSSGRGNEQFF. The gene calls are TRBV6-1 and TRBJ2-1, with 9 nucleotides matching TRBD2. The CDR3 is made up of 15 amino acids. Germline CDR1 and CDR2: MNHNS and SASEGT. V gave up 4 bases and J gave up 6 bases; unmatched junction bases: 7.

V is TRBV11-2 and J is TRBJ2-7, with TRBD1 matching over 9 bases. V gave up 6 bases and J gave up 0 bases; unmatched junction bases: 12. CDR3 length equals 17 residues. In germline, CDR1 is SGHAT, CDR2 FQNNGV. Written as DNA, the CDR3 is TGTGCCAGCAGTCTTAGAAGGGGGACAGGGCTCTCCTACGAGCAGTACTTC. Protein: CASSLRRGTGLSYEQYF. The full variable domain, rest sourced from reference TRBV11-2 and TRBJ2-7, is EAGVAQSPRYKIIEKRQSVAFWCNPISGHATLYWYQQILGQGPKLLIQFQNNGVVDDSQLPKDRFSAERLKGVDSTLKIQPAKLEDSAVYLCASSLRRGTGLSYEQYFGPGTRLTVT.

The V gene is TRBV6-1, the J gene TRBJ2-3, with 9 bases that match TRBD1. The V and J ends lost 4 bases and 2 bases, in that order; junction bases with no gene match: 7. Germline loops: CDR1 MNHNS, CDR2 SASEGT. The CDR3 is 16 residues long. In DNA form, the CDR3 reads TGTGCCAGCAGTGCATCGACAGGGGGGCCCACAGATACGCAGTATTTT. Residues: CASSASTGGPTDTQYF.

This clone was detected only a few times. This chain uses TRBV5-1 with TRBJ1-1; TRBD1 is a possible D gene (6 bases). Looked up from germline, CDR1 is SGHRS and CDR2 is YFSETQ. The CDR3 covers 14 residues. Trimming stripped 4 bases from V and 4 bases from J, with 14 bases between. The CDR3 loop is CASSPGVLGTEAFF. In DNA form, the CDR3 reads TGCGCCAGCAGCCCAGGGGTCCTTGGCACTGAAGCTTTCTTT.

CDR3 in DNA: TGTGCGTCTACCGGGGGGGCCTATGGCTACACCTTC. Translation: CASTGGAYGYTF. V gene TRBV28 combines with J gene TRBJ1-2; TRBD1 might be the D (6 bases). Germline loops: CDR1 MDHEN, CDR2 SYDVKM. This CDR3 has 12 residues.

The genes are TRBV5-4 and TRBJ1-2; perhaps TRBD1 as D (5 bases). The CDR3 contains 15 residues. The germline V gene encodes CDR1 SGHNT and CDR2 YYREEE (reference sequence). The V end lost 1 base, the J end lost 4 bases, and 14 bases lay between the germline ends. For the CDR3, the DNA is TGTGCCAGCAGCTTGCCACCCCAGGGTCGCTATGGCTACACCTTC. It specifies CASSLPPQGRYGYTF.

CDR3 DNA sequence: TGTGCCAGCCTCGAACAGTCCTACAATGAGCAGTTCTTC. Translating it yields CASLEQSYNEQFF. The rearrangement joins TRBV28 to TRBJ2-1; D call uncertain. CDR3 size: 13 residues. V was cut by 8 bases and J by 1 base, with 9 bases left in between. Germline lookup yields CDR1 MDHEN and CDR2 SYDVKM.

CDR3: CASSLSGSGGGEQYF. The CDR3, as DNA: TGTGCCAGCAGCTTATCAGGTAGCGGAGGGGGCGAGCAGTACTTC. The chain uses TRBV7-3 and TRBJ2-7; D is tentatively TRBD1 or TRBD2 (6 bases each). Trimming pared 2 bases from V and 6 bases from J, leaving 17 bases between. Looked up from germline, CDR1 is SGHTA and CDR2 is FQGTGA. The CDR3 runs 15 residues.

J is TRBJ2-5 and V is TRBV5-1; either TRBD1 or TRBD2 may supply D (5 bases each). CDR1 is SGHRS and CDR2 is YFSETQ in the germline V gene. The CDR3 is made up of 13 amino acids. V lost 3 bases, J lost 10 bases, and 16 bases lay in between. This CDR3 is CASSSGTLAGQYF. CDR3 sequence (DNA): TGCGCCAGCAGCTCAGGGACGCTAGCCGGCCAGTACTTC.

The chain combines TRBV9 with TRBJ2-7; TRBD2 is a possible D gene (6 bases). V shed 7 bases and J shed 1 base, with 9 bases lying between them. This CDR3 contains 12 residues. Germline values: CDR1 SGDLS, CDR2 YYNGEE. DNA of the CDR3: TGTGCCAGCGGGCGGGGATCCTACGAGCAGTACTTC. This encodes CASGRGSYEQYF.

The chain recombines TRBV30 with TRBJ2-7; D call uncertain. The CDR3 sequence is 12 residues long. Germline V CDR1 and CDR2: GTSNPN, SVGIG (reference sequence). Trimming took 2 bases from V and 5 from J, leaving 10 bases between them. CDR3 sequence reads: CAWSNPPDEQYF. Written as DNA, the CDR3 is TGTGCCTGGAGTAATCCCCCGGACGAGCAGTACTTC.

The sample holds one count of this clone. The V gene is TRBV11-2, the J gene TRBJ1-5; 7 bases match TRBD1. Germline loops: CDR1 SGHAT, CDR2 FQNNGV. Trimming cost V 1 base and J 7 bases; bases outside gene matches: 1. This CDR3 is built from 13 residues. CDR3 residues: CASSLGGQQPQHF. CDR3 in DNA: TGTGCCAGCAGCTTAGGGGGACAGCAGCCCCAGCATTTT.

This clone has only a few counts. The chain employs TRBV19 and TRBJ1-1, with TRBD1 matching over 8 bases. V lost 4 bases to trimming and J lost 7 bases; unmatched junction nucleotides: 8. The germline CDR1 and CDR2 sequences are LNHDA and SQIVND (reference sequence). This CDR3 region has 14 residues. CDR3 nucleotides: TGTGCCAGTAGTACCCCGGGACAGGTAGGTGAAGCTTTCTTT. It translates to CASSTPGQVGEAFF.

The CDR3 nucleotides read TGTGCCAGCAGCACTGGGGGGGGGCCGTATAATTCACCCCTCCACTTT. Translation gives CASSTGGGPYNSPLHF. The chain recombines TRBV5-4 with TRBJ1-6; D possibly corresponds to TRBD1 (6 bases). This CDR3 has 16 residues. V was shortened by 4 bases and J by 4 bases, with 15 bases between the two germline ends. Germline lookup yields CDR1 SGHNT and CDR2 YYREEE (reference sequence). The full variable domain, its missing parts supplied by reference TRBV5-4 and TRBJ1-6, is ETGVTQSPTHLIKTRGQQVTLRCSSQSGHNTVSWYQQALGQGPQFIFQYYREEENGRGNFPPRFSGLQFPNYSSELNVNALELDDSALYLCASSTGGGPYNSPLHFGNGTRLTVT.

The chain recombines TRBV6-4 with TRBJ1-1; 12 bases agree with TRBD1. The CDR3 spans 15 residues. Germline CDR1 reads MRHNA; CDR2 reads SNTAGT. V was clipped by 6 bases and J by 5 bases; unmatched bases: 7. CDR3 loop: CASRRDRGPETEAFF. CDR3 sequence (DNA): TGTGCCAGCAGGAGGGACAGGGGGCCGGAGACTGAAGCTTTCTTT.

The rearrangement joins TRBV2 to TRBJ2-3, with no clear D. Deletions cut 3 bases from V and 4 bases from J, with 14 bases between. Germline assignment: CDR1 SNHLY and CDR2 FYNNEI. This CDR3 has 15 amino acids. CDR3 nucleotides: TGTGCCAGCAGTGATGTCCACCCCGTTGCAGATACGCAGTATTTT. It encodes CASSDVHPVADTQYF.

The V gene is TRBV15, the J gene TRBJ2-7; no clear D. The CDR3 has 16 residues. Germline loops: CDR1 LNHNV, CDR2 YYDKDF (reference sequence). V lost 4 bases, J lost 2 bases, and 18 bases lay in between. The CDR3 loop reads CATSKAPPHKAYEQYF. Written as DNA, the CDR3 is TGTGCCACCAGCAAGGCCCCCCCCCACAAAGCCTACGAGCAGTACTTC.

The chain is built from TRBV27 and TRBJ2-5; the match to TRBD1 covers 7 bases. The CDR3 runs to 16 residues. V lost 1 base to trimming and J lost 4 bases; unmatched junction nucleotides: 9. In germline, CDR1 is MNHEY, CDR2 SMNVEV (reference sequence). CDR3 coding DNA: TGTGCCAGCAGTTTATACCCAACAGGGGTCCTAGAGACCCAGTACTTC. Translating it yields CASSLYPTGVLETQYF.

The V call is TRBV9, the J call TRBJ2-1; TRBD2 matches 13 bases. Germline V gene sequence: CDR1 SGDLS, CDR2 YYNGEE. J was trimmed by 3 bases and V by 0 bases; bases with no gene match: 12. This CDR3 has 20 amino acids. Here the CDR3 reads CASSVDGTSGVQRGYNEQFF. CDR3 DNA: TGTGCCAGCAGCGTAGACGGGACTAGCGGGGTCCAAAGGGGCTACAATGAGCAGTTCTTC. The full variable domain, rest sourced from reference TRBV9 and TRBJ2-1, is DSGVTQTPKHLITATGQRVTLRCSPRSGDLSVYWYQQSLDQGLQFLIQYYNGEERAKGNILERFSAQQFPDLHSELNLSSLELGDSALYFCASSVDGTSGVQRGYNEQFFGPGTRLTVL.

This chain uses TRBV6-1 with TRBJ2-2; possibly TRBD1 or TRBD2 for D (5 bases each). This CDR3 contains 14 residues. Germline V lookup: CDR1 MNHNS, CDR2 SASEGT. Trimming shortened V by 8 bases and J by 4 bases, and 14 bases separated the two germline ends. Here the CDR3 reads CASQRGVITGELFF. The CDR3 DNA is TGTGCCAGCCAGAGGGGAGTAATCACCGGGGAGCTGTTTTTT.

The rearrangement joins TRBV7-9 to TRBJ1-2, with a possible D match to TRBD1 (6 bases). Trimming removed 5 bases at V and 8 bases at J, with 21 bases between. The germline gives CDR1 SEHNR, CDR2 FQNEAQ (reference sequence). The CDR3 loop spans 15 amino acids. Here the CDR3 DNA reads TGTGCCAGCAGCCCATTGGACAGTTCCCGTGGGGGCTACACCTTC. It codes for CASSPLDSSRGGYTF.

The chain carries TRBV7-2 and TRBJ2-7, with D unresolved. Trimming took off 5 bases at V and 0 bases at J, with 5 bases between the two ends. The germline V gene encodes CDR1 SGHTA and CDR2 FQGNSA. The CDR3 sequence is 12 residues long. CDR3 region: CASSVSSYEQYF. The CDR3 DNA is TGTGCCAGCAGCGTCAGCTCCTACGAGCAGTACTTC.

V is TRBV28 and J is TRBJ2-3; TRBD2 matches at 8 bases. J lost 6 bases, V lost 3 bases, and 8 bases had no gene match. There are 15 residues in the CDR3. In germline, CDR1 is MDHEN, CDR2 SYDVKM. The CDR3 is CASSFPAGGGDTQYF. Here the CDR3 DNA reads TGTGCCAGCAGTTTCCCTGCGGGGGGTGGGGATACGCAGTATTTT.

The V call is TRBV19, the J call TRBJ2-1, with D hard to call. With 1 base removed from V and 8 bases from J, the gap between germline ends came to 3 bases. From germline, CDR1 is LNHDA and CDR2 SQIVND (reference sequence). The CDR3 length is 11 residues. The DNA of the CDR3 is TGTGCCAGTAGTATAGTCCATGAGCAGTTCTTC. It specifies CASSIVHEQFF.

The rearrangement links TRBV28 to TRBJ1-5; D is uncertain. Per germline, CDR1 MDHEN and CDR2 SYDVKM. The ends were cut back, 5 bases at V and 4 bases at J, with 21 bases in the middle. The CDR3 consists of 17 residues. The CDR3 spells CASSPLGVVHRNQPQHF. For the CDR3, the DNA is TGTGCCAGCAGTCCCCTCGGTGTGGTCCATCGGAATCAGCCCCAGCATTTT.

Points on this clone: Its ends do not fully match the called genes, so a read error is possible. CDR3 residues: CAGSDRGLGQPQHF. The CDR3 DNA sequence: TGTGCCGGCAGCGACAGGGGGCTAGGGCAGCCCCAGCATTTT. V and J are TRBV7-9 and TRBJ1-5, with 10 bases matching TRBD1. Germline V lookup: CDR1 SEHNR, CDR2 FQNEAQ (reference sequence). The CDR3 totals 14 residues.

In its sample, this clone was seen once. The chain couples TRBV13 to TRBJ1-2, with D perhaps matching TRBD1 (5 bases). Germline V gives CDR1 PRHDT, CDR2 FYEKMQ (reference sequence). The CDR3 consists of 15 residues. V lost 0 bases and J lost 4, with 12 bases in between. The CDR3 loop reads CASSLGTGTPYGYTF. The CDR3 DNA reads as TGTGCCAGCAGCTTAGGTACAGGAACCCCCTATGGCTACACCTTC.